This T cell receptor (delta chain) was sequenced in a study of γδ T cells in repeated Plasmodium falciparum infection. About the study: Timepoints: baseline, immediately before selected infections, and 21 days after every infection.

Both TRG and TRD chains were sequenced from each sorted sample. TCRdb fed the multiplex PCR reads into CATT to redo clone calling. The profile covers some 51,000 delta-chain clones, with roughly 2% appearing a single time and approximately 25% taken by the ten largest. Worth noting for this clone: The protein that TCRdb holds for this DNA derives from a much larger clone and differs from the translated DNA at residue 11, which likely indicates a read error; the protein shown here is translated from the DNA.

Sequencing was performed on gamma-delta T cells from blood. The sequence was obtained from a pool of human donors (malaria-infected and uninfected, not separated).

DNA of the CDR3: TGTGCTCTTGGGGTCTCCAGGAACACCGATAGACTCATCTTT. This sequence encodes CALGVSRNTDRLIF. The chain combines TRDV1 with TRDJ1; D is unresolved. No J gene is reported in TCRdb; it was inferred here by comparing the DNA with germline. The length of the CDR3 is 14 residues. Germline CDR1 reads TSWWSYY; CDR2 reads QGS.